Following are 10 T cell receptor beta chains from one sample sequenced in a study of blood T cells in healthy people across ages. With a J-beta primer mix and a sample-barcoded 5' primer, a second PCR ran about 6 to 11 cycles. TCRdb recomputed calls from the 5' RACE reads with MiXCR, one row per CDR3 protein. The sample lists hundreds of thousands of distinct CDR3 sequences, 25% seen once, with 8% to 10% in the top ten. The same sample was also studied in work on T cells of mothers and their children.

The sample taken for sequencing was blood. The receptors shown here come from a boy younger than 18 in good health.

Here the CDR3 reads CASSYSIVGQETQYF. The CDR3 nucleotides are TGTGCCAGCAGTTACTCGATTGTGGGCCAAGAGACCCAGTACTTC. The chain joins TRBV6-5 to TRBJ2-5; D gene ambiguous. V lost 0 bases and J lost 1, with 9 bases in between. CDR1 MNHEY and CDR2 SVGAGI come from the germline V gene. The CDR3 spans 15 residues.

CDR3 loop: CASSVGGGGAYEQYF. CDR3 nucleotides: TGTGCCAGCAGCGTTGGTGGAGGGGGTGCCTACGAGCAGTACTTC. V gene TRBV9 combines with J gene TRBJ2-5; the D gene could be TRBD1 or TRBD2 (6 bases each). Near its end, the DNA agrees better with TRBJ2-7, so the J call may be wrong. The germline V gene has CDR1 SGDLS and CDR2 YYNGEE. The CDR3 has 15 amino acids.

This clonotype appeared a few times. V is TRBV25-1 and J is TRBJ1-1, with D unclear. This CDR3 is built from 14 residues. Between the trimmed V and J ends, which lost 4 bases and 11 bases, there was a span of 20 bases. Germline assignment: CDR1 MGHDK and CDR2 SYGVNS. CDR3 in DNA: TGTGCCAGCAGTGCGATTCTCGACCCGGGGAGGGCTTTCTTT. It translates to CASSAILDPGRAFF.

The chain couples TRBV10-3 to TRBJ2-3; D not resolved. The CDR3 contains 12 residues. The V end lost 5 bases, the J end lost 3 bases, and 6 bases lay between the germline ends. Germline V gene sequence: CDR1 ENHRY, CDR2 SYGVKD. In DNA form, the CDR3 reads TGTGCCATCAGTATGGAAACAGATACGCAGTATTTT. Its translation is CAISMETDTQYF.

This clonotype was counted many times. The chain uses TRBV20-1 and TRBJ1-4; D is undetermined. Germline-derived CDR1 and CDR2 are DFQATT and SNEGSKA (reference sequence). The V end was cut by 5 bases, the J end by 3 bases, with 7 bases between. The CDR3 spans 12 residues. The DNA of the CDR3 is TGCAGTGCTCCAGGAGCTAATGAAAAACTGTTTTTT. It specifies CSAPGANEKLFF.

The chain employs TRBV7-9 and TRBJ2-4; TRBD2 matches at 10 bases. The CDR3 is 16 amino acids. J lost 6 bases, V lost 4 bases, and 9 bases had no gene match. From germline, CDR1 is SEHNR and CDR2 FQNEAQ (reference sequence). This chain's CDR3 is CASSSLAGVNVNIQYF. CDR3 nucleotide sequence: TGTGCCAGCAGCTCGCTAGCGGGAGTGAATGTAAACATTCAGTACTTC.

This clonotype was picked up many times. One junction end does not reproduce the germline sequence, and a read error may be involved. This chain connects TRBV7-2 to TRBJ2-1; D is unresolved. Per the germline V gene, CDR1 is SGHTA and CDR2 is FQGNSA. The CDR3 is made up of 13 amino acids. This CDR3 reads CASSLGQYNEQFF. For the CDR3, the DNA is TGTGCCAGCAGTTTAGGGCAGTACAATGAGCAGTTCTTC.

This clonotype was detected only a few times. The chain is built from TRBV27 and TRBJ1-1, with TRBD1 matching over 7 bases. With V trimmed by 3 bases and J by 2 bases, 9 bases remained unmatched. Germline-derived CDR1 and CDR2 are MNHEY and SMNVEV (reference sequence). This CDR3 is built from 16 residues. In DNA, the CDR3 is TGTGCCAGCAGTTTGTACGAGGGGGCGGGCAACACTGAAGCTTTCTTT. This codes for CASSLYEGAGNTEAFF.

The V gene is TRBV5-1, the J gene TRBJ2-3; unclear D gene. Trimming pared 0 bases from V and 0 bases from J, leaving 11 bases between. This CDR3 comprises 16 residues. CDR1 and CDR2 from the germline V gene are SGHRS and YFSETQ. The CDR3 region has the DNA TGCGCCAGCAGCTTGGGACCCGGACCTAGCACAGATACGCAGTATTTT. This codes for CASSLGPGPSTDTQYF.

This clonotype was counted between two and nine times. The chain employs TRBV28 and TRBJ2-5; 8 bases fit TRBD1. The J call could be wrong; TRBJ2-7 is a better fit for the DNA end. This CDR3 region has 13 residues. Germline lookup yields CDR1 MDHEN and CDR2 SYDVKM. This CDR3 reads CASRDRVIYEQYF. In DNA, the CDR3 is TGTGCCAGCAGGGACAGGGTCATCTACGAGCAGTACTTC.